These T cell receptor beta chains were read from a single sample in a study of OX40 agonist ivuxolimab in advanced cancers. Only in-frame clones appear in the TCRdb table, and some are missing; sequencing was by immunoSEQ multiplex PCR. The sample includes tens of thousands of clones, over 80% of them seen just once. This material consisted of CD4+ or CD8+ T cells sorted from blood, taken in a trial of the OX40 agonist ivuxolimab. The receptors were sampled from an adult with an advanced solid tumor such as melanoma, head and neck, liver or kidney cancer. CDR3s include the opening cysteine and the closing phenylalanine or tryptophan. Fields, in order: clone size, D gene, J gene, V gene, CDR3 DNA, CDR3 protein. The D gene is left open where the match is weak. Clone size appears in some rows only: once, few, many, or a class for an expanded clone.

.	.	TRBJ2-3	TRBV5-1	TGCGCCAGCAGCTTGGGGGCGGTCTTGAACACAGATACGCAGTATTTT	CASSLGAVLNTDTQYF
.	.	TRBJ2-2	TRBV19	TGTGCCAGTAGTATAGAGGGGGACACCGGGGAGCTGTTTTTT	CASSIEGDTGELFF
.	.	TRBJ2-6	TRBV23-1	TGCGCCACCGCCGATGGGACATATACGATCTCTGGGGCCAACGTCCTGACTTTC	CATADGTYTISGANVLTF
once	TRBD1	TRBJ1-4	TRBV30	TGTGCCTGGGACAGGGGGTCAACTAATGAAAAACTGTTTTTT	CAWDRGSTNEKLFF
few	.	TRBJ2-7	TRBV7-2	TGTGCCAGCAGCTTAGCGATGCAGGGATTCCCCTACGAGCAGTACTTC	CASSLAMQGFPYEQYF
.	.	TRBJ1-1	TRBV29-1	TGCAGCGTTGACCGTGGGAACACTGAAGCTTTCTTT	CSVDRGNTEAFF
.	.	TRBJ1-3	TRBV30	TGTGCCTGGAAGCGAGCGGGAAACACCATATATTTT	CAWKRAGNTIYF
once	.	TRBJ2-3	TRBV10-2	TGCGCCAGCAGTGAGTCTTTCCATCCCAGCACAGATACGCAGTATTTT	CASSESFHPSTDTQYF
.	.	TRBJ1-1	TRBV29-1	TGCAGCGTCTCCGAACTGAACACTGAAGCTTTCTTT	CSVSELNTEAFF
.	TRBD1	TRBJ1-5	TRBV2	TGTGCCAGCAGTGATAACAAGGCGAGAGGGGGCATAGGCAATCAGCCCCAGCATTTT	CASSDNKARGGIGNQPQHF
.	.	TRBJ2-7	TRBV28	TGTGCCAGCAGTTTACTAAGGGGACTGTACCGGCAGTCCTACGAGCAGTACTTC	CASSLLRGLYRQSYEQYF
.	.	TRBJ1-2	TRBV5-1	TGCGCCAGCAGCTTGGGGACAGCCTATGGCTACACCTTC	CASSLGTAYGYTF
.	.	TRBJ2-7	TRBV30	TGTGCCTGGAGTGTTGGGGTCTACGAGCAGTACTTC	CAWSVGVYEQYF
.	.	TRBJ1-5	TRBV7-2	TGTGCCAGCAGCACCCGAGAGGGGGGTTGGGGCAATCAGCCCCAGCATTTT	CASSTREGGWGNQPQHF
.	.	TRBJ1-1	TRBV2	TGTGCCAGCAGCCCTATCGACGGGTACACTGAAGCTTTCTTT	CASSPIDGYTEAFF
.	TRBD1	TRBJ1-5	TRBV19	TGTGCCAGTAGGTCCCTACGACAGGGGGGCAATCAGCCCCAGCATTTT	CASRSLRQGGNQPQHF
.	.	TRBJ1-1	TRBV11-2	TGTGCCAGCAGCCCCGAGTGGGCTGAAGCTTTCTTT	CASSPEWAEAFF
.	TRBD2	TRBJ2-2	TRBV2	TGTGCCAGCAGTGTTGGGTTGGCGGGGGGGCGCACCGGGGAGCTGTTTTTT	CASSVGLAGGRTGELFF
.	.	TRBJ1-1	TRBV6-5	TGTGCCAGCACCCTAAGGGGGAACACTGAAGCTTTCTTT	CASTLRGNTEAFF
.	.	TRBJ2-5	TRBV23-1	TGCGCCAGCAGTCAGGAGGCAAGAGACACCTGCCTTAGGGGAAGAGAGACCCAGTACTTC	CASSQEARDTCLRGRETQYF
.	.	TRBJ1-4	TRBV29-1	TGCAGCGTTGAAAAAACCGAGAATGAAAAACTGTTTTTT	CSVEKTENEKLFF
.	.	TRBJ1-2	TRBV6-1	TGTGCCAGCAGTGAACACGGCCAGGTCTATGGCTACACCTTC	CASSEHGQVYGYTF
.	.	TRBJ2-6	TRBV5-6	TGTGCCAGCAGCTTAAGTTCCTCTGGGGCCAACGTCCTGACTTTC	CASSLSSSGANVLTF
.	.	TRBJ2-6	TRBV27	TGTGCCAGCAGTTTAAAGCAGGAAAGTATCTCTGGGGCCAACGTCCTGACTTTC	CASSLKQESISGANVLTF
.	.	TRBJ1-2	TRBV6-1	TGTGCCAGCAGTGAATATCGCATGGGGCAGCCGATGACTAATGGCTACACCTTC	CASSEYRMGQPMTNGYTF
.	TRBD1	TRBJ2-5	TRBV2	TGTGCCAGCACTCGGGACAGGTACGAGGAGCAGTACTTC	CASTRDRYEEQYF
.	TRBD2	TRBJ2-3	TRBV5-1	TGCGCCAGCAGCTTGCGTACTAGCGGACCGGAGGATACGCAGTATTTT	CASSLRTSGPEDTQYF
.	TRBD2	TRBJ2-1	TRBV4-1	TGCGCCAGCGGGACTAGCGGGGGGACCTACAATGAGCAGTTCTTC	CASGTSGGTYNEQFF
.	.	TRBJ1-1	TRBV10-2	TGCGCCAGCAGTGATTATGAGGGGGTTGTGAGCACTGAAGCTTTCTTT	CASSDYEGVVSTEAFF
few	.	TRBJ1-1	TRBV30	TGTGCCTGGGGGTCAGTCAACACTGAAGCTTTCTTT	CAWGSVNTEAFF
.	.	TRBJ1-5	TRBV4-3	TGCGCCAGCAGCCCTACAGGGTATGGGCAGCCCCAGCATTTT	CASSPTGYGQPQHF
.	.	TRBJ2-1	TRBV6-1	TGTGCCTCTGCGGGCAACGCTTACAATGAGCAGTTCTTC	CASAGNAYNEQFF
many	.	TRBJ2-2	TRBV7-9	TGTGCCAGCAGCCAGGAATCACGGAGCGGGGAGCTGTTTTTT	CASSQESRSGELFF
.	.	TRBJ1-6	TRBV4-3	TGCGCCAGCAGCCAAGACTGGGAATATAATTCACCCCTCCACTTT	CASSQDWEYNSPLHF
.	.	TRBJ2-1	TRBV4-2	TGTGCCAGCAGCCAAGAAGTCCTTCGTGATGAGTTCTTC	CASSQEVLRDEFF
once	TRBD2	TRBJ2-7	TRBV10-3	TGTGCCATCAGAGGGACTAGCTGGGAGCAGTACTTC	CAIRGTSWEQYF
.	.	TRBJ2-7	TRBV6-5	TGTGCCAGCAGCGCCGGGACTCCAAGGGTATACGAGCAGTACTTC	CASSAGTPRVYEQYF